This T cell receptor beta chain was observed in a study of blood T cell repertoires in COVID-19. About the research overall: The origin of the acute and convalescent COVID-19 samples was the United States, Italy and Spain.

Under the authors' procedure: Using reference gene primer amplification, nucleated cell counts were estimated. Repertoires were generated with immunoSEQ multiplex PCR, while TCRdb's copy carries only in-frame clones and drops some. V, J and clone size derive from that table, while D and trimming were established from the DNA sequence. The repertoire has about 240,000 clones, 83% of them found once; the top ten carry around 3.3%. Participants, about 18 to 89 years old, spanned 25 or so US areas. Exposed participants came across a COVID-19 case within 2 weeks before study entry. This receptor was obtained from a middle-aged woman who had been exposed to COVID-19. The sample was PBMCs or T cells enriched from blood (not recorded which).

This CDR3 is CASSFEGSGGRRRDTQYF. The CDR3 region has the DNA TGCGCCAGCAGCTTTGAGGGGAGCGGGGGGCGGAGGAGAGATACGCAGTATTTT. The rearrangement uses TRBV5-1 and TRBJ2-3, with TRBD2 matching 9 bases. Trimming removed 2 bases from V and 5 bases from J; junction bases left unmatched: 15. The CDR3 totals 18 residues. Per the germline V gene, CDR1 is SGHRS and CDR2 is YFSETQ. Based on the CDR3 plus reference TRBV5-1 and TRBJ2-3, the full variable domain is KAGVTQTPRYLIKTRGQQVTLSCSPISGHRSVSWYQQTPGQGLQFLFEYFSETQRNKGNFPGRFSGRQFSNSRSEMNVSTLELGDSALYLCASSFEGSGGRRRDTQYFGPGTRLTVL.